This passage covers 30 T cell receptor beta chains from one sample sequenced in a study of shared clonotypes between healthy human individuals (dated by TCRdb to the early 2020s). The library was built by means of the immunoSEQ multiplex PCR assay. TCRdb took over this immuneACCESS table, retaining in-frame rearrangements with V and J assigned. Such tables are incomplete; in checked studies, under half of the missing clones stem from an unresolved V gene, and the remainder is unexplained. Recorded for this sample are 450,000 to 500,000 clones; 78% of them occurred a single time. Around 12% of the sample is taken by the ten largest. The source material was PBMCs. The receptors stem from a woman aged 40 to 50 in good health. Some clones in this sample may be carry-over from other donors' samples.

This clone was found a few times. The chain uses TRBV7-3 and TRBJ2-2; 14 nucleotides line up with TRBD2. V dropped 3 bases and J dropped 7; count of bases not matched to a gene: 1. This CDR3 spans 15 amino acids. Per the germline V gene, CDR1 is SGHTA and CDR2 is FQGTGA. The chain's CDR3 is CASSFGTSGSGELFF. The CDR3 DNA follows: TGTGCCAGCAGCTTCGGGACTAGCGGGAGCGGGGAGCTGTTTTTT.

This clone was counted between two and nine times. CDR3 sequence (DNA): TGTGCCAGCAGCTCCCACTTACAAGGTCAGCCCCAGCATTTT. It specifies CASSSHLQGQPQHF. The rearrangement links TRBV6-1 to TRBJ1-5, with D uncertain. The ends were cut back, 6 bases at V and 6 bases at J, with 15 bases in the middle. Germline V gene lookup returns CDR1 MNHNS and CDR2 SASEGT. CDR3 length: 14 residues.

The genes are TRBV30 and TRBJ1-1, with TRBD1 as a possible D gene (5 bases). CDR3 length: 14 residues. Germline-derived CDR1 and CDR2 are GTSNPN and SVGIG (reference sequence). Trimming removed 0 bases at V and 2 bases at J, with 10 bases between. Here the CDR3 reads CAWSVRDRNTEAFF. CDR3 DNA sequence: TGTGCCTGGAGTGTACGGGACCGTAACACTGAAGCTTTCTTT.

The chain employs TRBV29-1 and TRBJ2-7; D remains unclear. Trimming pared 0 bases from V and 4 bases from J, leaving 7 bases between. The CDR3 has 12 residues. The V gene's germline CDR1 is SQVTM and CDR2 ANQGSEA. DNA for the CDR3: TGCAGCGTTGAAGATGGGCCTTACGAGCAGTACTTC. As protein: CSVEDGPYEQYF.

The chain uses TRBV7-9 and TRBJ2-3, with 15 bases fitting TRBD2. Germline assignment: CDR1 SEHNR and CDR2 FQNEAQ (reference sequence). V dropped 5 bases and J dropped 5; count of bases not matched to a gene: 2. The CDR3 extends over 15 amino acids. CDR3 sequence reads: CASSRTSGRGDTQYF. For the CDR3, the DNA is TGTGCCAGCAGCCGGACTAGCGGGAGGGGAGATACGCAGTATTTT.

About this clone itself: Germline and junction disagree at one end, which may indicate a read error. The CDR3 loop reads CAGSPRTGVVTGELFF. The CDR3 nucleotides read TGTGCCGGCAGCCCACGGACAGGGGTGGTGACCGGGGAGCTGTTTTTT. The rearrangement links TRBV13 to TRBJ2-2; 9 bases agree with TRBD1. The CDR3 runs to 16 residues. From germline, CDR1 is PRHDT and CDR2 FYEKMQ (reference sequence).

The chain combines TRBV2 with TRBJ2-5, with D perhaps being TRBD1 or TRBD2 (6 bases each). The CDR3 has 15 amino acids. V was pared by 0 bases and J by 5 bases, with 13 bases between. The germline V gene has CDR1 SNHLY and CDR2 FYNNEI. This CDR3 is CASSEAPGARETQYF. CDR3 nucleotides: TGTGCCAGCAGTGAAGCGCCGGGGGCGCGGGAGACCCAGTACTTC.

As to this clone: Other DNA variants within this sample encode the same CDR3. The CDR3 DNA is TGTGCCAGCAGCCCCTCTGGGGTGAACACTGAAGCTTTCTTT. The encoded protein is CASSPSGVNTEAFF. The V and J genes are TRBV9 and TRBJ1-1; D is ambiguous. Germline values: CDR1 SGDLS, CDR2 YYNGEE. CDR3 length equals 14 residues. Trimming pared 4 bases from V and 0 bases from J, leaving 10 bases between.

This CDR3 reads CASSIEASNQPQHF. The CDR3 nucleotides read TGTGCCAGTAGTATAGAGGCTAGCAATCAGCCCCAGCATTTT. V and J are TRBV19 and TRBJ1-5; D is unclear. The CDR3 has 14 amino acids. Between the trimmed V and J ends, which lost 0 bases and 0 bases, there was a span of 3 bases. Per the germline V gene, CDR1 is LNHDA and CDR2 is SQIVND (reference sequence).

The chain joins TRBV30 to TRBJ2-1; no reliable D call. The CDR3 has 14 residues. Per germline, CDR1 GTSNPN and CDR2 SVGIG (reference sequence). The V end was cut by 5 bases, the J end by 0 bases, with 11 bases between. The CDR3 DNA follows: TGTGCCTGGGTCCCTCTAAGCTCCTACAATGAGCAGTTCTTC. Protein product: CAWVPLSSYNEQFF.

The chain employs TRBV2 and TRBJ1-1; D is possibly TRBD1 (5 bases). The CDR3 extends over 17 amino acids. V gave up 4 bases and J gave up 0 bases, with 18 bases separating them. Germline lookup yields CDR1 SNHLY and CDR2 FYNNEI. The CDR3 protein is CASSGSRVLSMNTEAFF. CDR3 coding DNA: TGTGCCAGCAGTGGAAGCAGGGTATTGTCTATGAACACTGAAGCTTTCTTT.

This clone came up a few times. The sample has other DNA sequences that encode this CDR3 too. The genes are TRBV27 and TRBJ2-2, with D uncertain. CDR1 and CDR2 from the germline V gene are MNHEY and SMNVEV (reference sequence). The V and J ends lost 6 bases and 4 bases respectively, with 6 bases between them. The CDR3 spans 12 residues. The CDR3 nucleotides are TGTGCCAGCAGCCACCCCACCGGGGAGCTGTTTTTT. This translates into CASSHPTGELFF.

This sequence joins TRBV2 and TRBJ1-5; no clear D. The CDR3 is made up of 13 amino acids. CDR1 and CDR2 (germline): SNHLY, FYNNEI. The V gene lost 7 bases and the J gene lost 9 bases, with 16 bases spanning the gap. DNA for the CDR3: TGTGCCAGCAATGGTGTGAGCCGGGGGCCCCAGCATTTT. It specifies CASNGVSRGPQHF.

This clone was found once. The chain has TRBV7-2 and TRBJ2-5, with 7 bases aligning to TRBD2. Germline V gene sequence: CDR1 SGHTA, CDR2 FQGNSA. The CDR3 consists of 15 residues. V shed 5 bases and J 7 bases; nucleotides not matched to a gene: 13. The CDR3 DNA is TGTGCCAGCAGCCCCGTCGGGACTATTGTAGTGACCCAGTACTTC. It specifies CASSPVGTIVVTQYF. The full variable domain, in which reference TRBV7-2 and TRBJ2-5 provide the parts outside the CDR3, is GAGVSQSPSNKVTEKGKDVELRCDPISGHTALYWYRQSLGQGLEFLIYFQGNSAPDKSGLPSDRFSAERTGGSVSTLTIQRTQQEDSAVYLCASSPVGTIVVTQYFGPGTRLLVL.

The chain is built from TRBV11-2 and TRBJ1-1, with 7 nucleotides matching TRBD1. Trimming cost V 5 bases and J 2 bases; bases outside gene matches: 5. The CDR3 is 14 amino acids. The germline CDR1 and CDR2 sequences are SGHAT and FQNNGV. The CDR3: CASSPRGGNTEAFF. For the CDR3, the DNA is TGTGCCAGCAGCCCCAGGGGGGGCAACACTGAAGCTTTCTTT. The full variable domain, its missing parts supplied by reference TRBV11-2 and TRBJ1-1, is EAGVAQSPRYKIIEKRQSVAFWCNPISGHATLYWYQQILGQGPKLLIQFQNNGVVDDSQLPKDRFSAERLKGVDSTLKIQPAKLEDSAVYLCASSPRGGNTEAFFGQGTRLTVV.

This clone was observed a single time. The chain is built from TRBV29-1 and TRBJ2-3; TRBD2 agrees at 12 bases. This CDR3 has 14 amino acids. Germline loops: CDR1 SQVTM, CDR2 ANQGSEA. Trimming took 6 bases from V and 4 from J; bases not matched to a gene: 5. The CDR3 bases are TGCAGCGTACTCGGACTAGCGGGGCCAGATACGCAGTATTTT. This codes for CSVLGLAGPDTQYF.

With regard to this clone: At the DNA level, this CDR3 is encoded by other sequences in the same sample as well. This chain uses TRBV7-2 with TRBJ1-5; 7 bases are shared with TRBD1. Germline CDR1 and CDR2: SGHTA and FQGNSA. The V and J ends lost 0 bases and 2 bases, in that order; junction bases with no gene match: 1. The CDR3 covers 15 residues. In DNA form, the CDR3 reads TGTGCCAGCAGCTTAGCAGGGGGCGGCAATCAGCCCCAGCATTTT. It translates to CASSLAGGGNQPQHF.

This chain uses TRBV18 with TRBJ1-3, with 7 bases lining up with TRBD1. The CDR3 is made up of 15 amino acids. The germline gives CDR1 KGHSH, CDR2 LQKENI. V lost 0 bases and J lost 4; bases outside the gene matches: 3. The CDR3 protein is CASSPPRTGGNTIYF. In nucleotides, the CDR3 is TGTGCCAGCTCACCACCCCGGACAGGCGGAAACACCATATATTTT. Supplemented by reference TRBV18 and TRBJ1-3, the full variable domain reads NAGVMQNPRHLVRRRGQEARLRCSPMKGHSHVYWYRQLPEEGLKFMVYLQKENIIDESGMPKERFSAEFPKEGPSILRIQQVVRGDSAAYFCASSPPRTGGNTIYFGEGSWLTVV.

The chain links TRBV10-3 to TRBJ1-3; D perhaps matches TRBD1 (5 bases). This CDR3 region has 15 residues. Germline values: CDR1 ENHRY, CDR2 SYGVKD. Trimming stripped 4 bases from V and 7 bases from J, with 17 bases between. Written as DNA, the CDR3 is TGTGCCATCAGTGCACCGGGACGCGGTGTGAACACCATATATTTT. Translation gives CAISAPGRGVNTIYF.

CDR3 sequence reads: CASSVDSSGNTIYF. CDR3 DNA: TGTGCCAGCAGCGTAGATAGCTCTGGAAACACCATATATTTT. The V call is TRBV9, the J call TRBJ1-3; the D is unclear. Trimming stripped 0 bases from V and 0 bases from J, with 4 bases between. CDR1 and CDR2 (germline): SGDLS, YYNGEE. This CDR3 has 14 residues.

To note about this clone: This CDR3 is also generated by other DNA sequences in the sample. The rearrangement links TRBV6-5 to TRBJ2-3; no reliable D call. Per the germline V gene, CDR1 is MNHEY and CDR2 is SVGAGI. This CDR3 has 14 residues. Trimming stripped 4 bases from V and 2 bases from J, with 10 bases between. CDR3 nucleotide sequence: TGTGCCAGCAGTTCTGGACGGGCCACAGATACGCAGTATTTT. Amino acid sequence: CASSSGRATDTQYF.

This chain uses TRBV5-4 with TRBJ2-6, with D possibly being TRBD2 (8 bases). Deletions cut 4 bases from V and 2 bases from J, with 13 bases between. The CDR3 totals 16 residues. CDR1 SGHNT and CDR2 YYREEE come from the germline V gene (reference sequence). CDR3 amino acids: CASSPGGTAGANVLTF. DNA for the CDR3: TGTGCCAGCAGCCCGGGGGGGACAGCTGGGGCCAACGTCCTGACTTTC.

The chain employs TRBV18 and TRBJ2-6; a weak D match, TRBD2 (5 bases). Trimming took 1 base from V and 0 from J, leaving 13 bases between them. Germline-derived CDR1 and CDR2 are KGHSH and LQKENI. The CDR3 loop spans 18 amino acids. CDR3 nucleotide sequence: TGTGCCAGCTCACCACAGGCAGCGGACCTCTCTGGGGCCAACGTCCTGACTTTC. It is translated as CASSPQAADLSGANVLTF.

The table lists this clone with a few counts. Other DNA sequences in the same sample also yield this CDR3. This rearrangement joins TRBV6-1 to TRBJ2-2, with TRBD2 matching 10 bases. The germline V gene has CDR1 MNHNS and CDR2 SASEGT. J lost 6 bases, V lost 1 base, and 2 bases had no gene match. The CDR3 loop spans 15 amino acids. CDR3: CASSEGLAGAGELFF. CDR3 coding DNA: TGTGCCAGCAGTGAAGGGCTAGCGGGAGCCGGGGAGCTGTTTTTT.

Comments on this clone: The junction departs from the called germline gene at one end, perhaps through a read error. V gene TRBV5-1 combines with J gene TRBJ1-1, with 7 positions matching TRBD1. CDR1 is SGHRS, CDR2 YFSETQ, per germline. CDR3 size: 15 residues. As DNA, the CDR3 is TGCGCCAGCAGCTTGGGGGGGACAGCTAACACTGAGGCTTTCTTT. It is translated as CASSLGGTANTEAFF. Combining the CDR3 with reference TRBV5-1 and TRBJ1-1 gives the whole variable domain KAGVTQTPRYLIKTRGQQVTLSCSPISGHRSVSWYQQTPGQGLQFLFEYFSETQRNKGNFPGRFSGRQFSNSRSEMNVSTLELGDSALYLCASSLGGTANTEAFFGQGTRLTVV.

This chain links TRBV7-9 with TRBJ1-1; D unclear. This CDR3 is built from 15 residues. Germline V gene lookup returns CDR1 SEHNR and CDR2 FQNEAQ (reference sequence). Trimming pared 0 bases from V and 0 bases from J, leaving 8 bases between. This chain's CDR3 is CASSLARAMNTEAFF. CDR3 DNA: TGTGCCAGCAGCTTAGCCCGGGCCATGAACACTGAAGCTTTCTTT.

With regard to this clone: This likely came from a read error, as a far larger clone is one base away. This specimen includes other DNA sequences encoding the same CDR3. The V gene is TRBV5-6, the J gene TRBJ1-1; D not certain. V lost 1 base to trimming and J lost 1 base, with 14 bases between them. The length of the CDR3 is 16 residues. CDR1 is SGHDT, CDR2 YYEEEE, per germline. The CDR3 DNA reads TGTGCCAGCAGCTTGTCGACAAGCAGGTGGAACACTGAAGCTTTCTTT. Amino acids: CASSLSTSRWNTEAFF.

The gene calls are TRBV28 and TRBJ1-1; weak D call: TRBD1 (6 bases). CDR3 length: 13 amino acids. The V end lost 3 bases, the J end lost 7 bases, and 12 bases lay between the germline ends. Germline loops: CDR1 MDHEN, CDR2 SYDVKM. The CDR3 region has the DNA TGTGCCAGCAGTTTGAGGCAGGGGCTTGAAGCTTTCTTT. This translates into CASSLRQGLEAFF.

This rearrangement joins TRBV6-1 to TRBJ2-1; D not certain. This CDR3 is 14 amino acids long. From germline, CDR1 is MNHNS and CDR2 SASEGT. V lost 1 base, J lost 0 bases, and 4 bases lay in between. CDR3 sequence: CASSEGASYNEQFF. The CDR3 DNA follows: TGTGCCAGCAGTGAAGGAGCCTCCTACAATGAGCAGTTCTTC.

This CDR3 is CASSLYSVGFTNTEAFF. CDR3 nucleotides: TGTGCCAGCAGTTTATATAGCGTTGGCTTCACGAACACTGAAGCTTTCTTT. V and J are TRBV27 and TRBJ1-1; D gene ambiguous. The CDR3 loop spans 17 amino acids. CDR1 and CDR2 from the germline V gene are MNHEY and SMNVEV (reference sequence). V was cut by 1 base and J by 1 base, with 16 bases left in between.